This TCR beta chain emerged from a study of spatial heterogeneity in lung cancer. Notes on the study in general: For tumor T cells, estimated coverage reached only approximately 7.7% (alpha) and over 12% (beta). It was found that expanded intratumoral alpha and beta TCR counts tracked tumor mutation counts.

Germline V gene sequence: CDR1 SEHNR, CDR2 FQNEAQ (reference sequence). V was shortened by 3 bases and J by 3 bases, with 14 bases between the two germline ends. There are 15 residues in the CDR3. The time point was: sample taken at primary tumor resection. This clonotype was detected once. The antigen is unknown. TCR cDNA molecules each had a unique molecular identifier. Each CDR3 protein gets one entry after TCRdb re-called the 5' RACE reads with MiXCR. The data contain 7,000 or so distinct CDR3 sequences, 9.5% to 12% of them seen just once; the ten biggest clones take up roughly a tenth. This chain links TRBV7-9 with TRBJ1-2; weak D call: TRBD1 (5 bases). The input for sequencing was lung tumor tissue, taken at surgery. The TCR sequence derives from a female donor with early-stage non-small cell lung cancer. CDR3 residues: CASSFSGRDDYGYTF. The CDR3 DNA reads TGTGCCAGCAGCTTTTCAGGCAGGGATGACTATGGCTACACCTTC.